The rows below give T cell receptor beta chains drawn from one sample of a study of spatial heterogeneity in lung cancer. TCRdb reprocessed the 5' RACE reads via MiXCR and lists one record per CDR3 protein. The sample yields 95,000 to 120,000 distinct CDR3 sequences, about 10% seen once. The sequenced sample was PBMCs, obtained at follow-up. These receptors all come from a female donor with early-stage non-small cell lung cancer. CDR3s include the opening cysteine and the closing phenylalanine or tryptophan. The D gene is left open where the match is weak. Size tells how often a clone was seen (once, few, many) or the class of an expanded clone, and some rows leave it out.

>TRBJ2-6|TRBV20-1|NA|NA
CSARYQGANVLTF
TGCAGTGCTAGGTACCAAGGGGCCAACGTCCTGACTTTC
>TRBJ2-1|TRBV20-1|many|NA
CSARSFGSYNEQFF
TGCAGTGCTAGGAGCTTTGGGTCCTACAATGAGCAGTTCTTC
>TRBJ2-7|TRBV2|few|TRBD2
CASSYGLAGSYEQYF
TGTGCCAGCAGTTACGGACTAGCGGGATCGTACGAGCAGTACTTC
>TRBJ2-3|TRBV3-1|few|NA
CASSRRLGTQYF
TGTGCCAGCAGCCGCCGTCTAGGTACGCAGTATTTT
>TRBJ2-5|TRBV28|few|NA
CASSVLQGGSQYF
TGTGCCAGCAGTGTACTACAGGGTGGGTCCCAGTACTTC
>TRBJ1-2|TRBV10-3|few|TRBD1
CAIRRQGSYGYTF
TGTGCCATCCGCAGACAGGGCTCTTATGGCTACACCTTC
>TRBJ2-1|TRBV7-2|many|NA
CASSLERTEQFF
TGTGCCAGCAGCTTAGAACGGACTGAGCAGTTCTTC
>TRBJ2-5|TRBV19|NA|NA
CASSIGAPAKGETQYF
TGTGCCAGTAGTATCGGGGCGCCAGCGAAAGGGGAGACCCAGTACTTC
>TRBJ1-4|TRBV3-1|many|NA
CASSLKEEVREKLFF
TGTGCCAGCAGCCTAAAGGAGGAAGTACGGGAAAAACTGTTTTTT
>TRBJ2-1|TRBV10-3|NA|TRBD2
CAISSASGSYNEQFF
TGTGCCATCAGCTCAGCTAGCGGATCCTACAATGAGCAGTTCTTC
>TRBJ2-2|TRBV27|NA|NA
CASSNPGITGELFF
TGTGCCAGCAGCAACCCAGGGATCACCGGGGAGCTGTTTTTT
>TRBJ2-5|TRBV10-3|NA|NA
CATLSGGQPQETQYF
TGTGCAACTCTATCAGGGGGGCAACCCCAAGAGACCCAGTACTTC
>TRBJ2-5|TRBV3-1|many|NA
CASSPMLGPTRETQYF
TGTGCCAGCAGCCCCATGTTAGGTCCGACGCGGGAGACCCAGTACTTC
>TRBJ2-7|TRBV7-6|NA|TRBD2
CASRIQLGTNYEQYF
TGTGCCAGCAGGATTCAGCTTGGGACTAACTACGAGCAGTACTTC
>TRBJ2-1|TRBV19|NA|TRBD2
CASSPRGGLAGSNEQFF
TGTGCCAGTAGTCCGCGGGGAGGACTAGCGGGAAGCAATGAGCAGTTCTTC
>TRBJ2-3|TRBV20-1|NA|TRBD2
CSATSGRTDTQYF
TGCAGTGCTACTAGCGGGAGGACAGATACGCAGTATTTT
>TRBJ2-2|TRBV6-5|NA|TRBD1
CASSYFGQGANTGELFF
TGTGCCAGCAGTTACTTCGGACAGGGGGCTAACACCGGGGAGCTGTTTTTT
>TRBJ1-5|TRBV20-1|few|NA
CSARAGRGRGNQPQHF
TGCAGTGCTAGAGCGGGGCGGGGGCGAGGCAATCAGCCCCAGCATTTT
>TRBJ2-4|TRBV23-1|NA|NA
CASSGCGKNIQYF
TGCGCCAGCAGTGGATGCGGGAAAAACATTCAGTACTTC
>TRBJ2-5|TRBV24-1|NA|NA
CATSDYGGLGETQYF
TGTGCCACCAGTGATTACGGGGGCCTCGGAGAGACCCAGTACTTC
>TRBJ2-2|TRBV2|many|TRBD1
CASRGQGYTGELFF
TGTGCCAGCAGGGGACAGGGGTATACCGGGGAGCTGTTTTTT
>TRBJ2-7|TRBV24-1|NA|NA
CATSGPGQFEQYF
TGTGCCACCAGTGGTCCCGGACAGTTCGAGCAGTACTTC
>TRBJ2-6|TRBV25-1|few|NA
CASSPRSIWANVLTF
TGTGCCAGCAGTCCCCGTTCTATCTGGGCCAACGTCCTGACTTTC
>TRBJ2-4|TRBV28|NA|NA
CASSLEGDGTQYF
TGTGCCAGCAGTTTAGAGGGGGACGGAACTCAGTACTTC
>TRBJ1-1|TRBV14|NA|NA
CASSQLGVTEAFF
TGTGCCAGCAGCCAATTGGGGGTCACTGAAGCTTTCTTT
>TRBJ2-5|TRBV5-1|few|TRBD2
CASSSALAEETQYF
TGCGCCAGCAGCTCGGCCCTAGCGGAAGAGACCCAGTACTTC
>TRBJ2-1|TRBV20-1|few|TRBD1
CSAGRTGGTYNEQFF
TGCAGTGCTGGACGAACAGGGGGTACCTACAATGAGCAGTTCTTC
>TRBJ2-5|TRBV6-5|few|TRBD2
CASSPLGLAGWSKTQYF
TGTGCCAGCAGTCCTCTCGGACTAGCGGGATGGTCGAAGACCCAGTACTTC
>TRBJ1-5|TRBV6-5|NA|NA
CASSPLQAQPQHF
TGTGCCAGCAGTCCACTTCAGGCCCAGCCCCAGCATTTT